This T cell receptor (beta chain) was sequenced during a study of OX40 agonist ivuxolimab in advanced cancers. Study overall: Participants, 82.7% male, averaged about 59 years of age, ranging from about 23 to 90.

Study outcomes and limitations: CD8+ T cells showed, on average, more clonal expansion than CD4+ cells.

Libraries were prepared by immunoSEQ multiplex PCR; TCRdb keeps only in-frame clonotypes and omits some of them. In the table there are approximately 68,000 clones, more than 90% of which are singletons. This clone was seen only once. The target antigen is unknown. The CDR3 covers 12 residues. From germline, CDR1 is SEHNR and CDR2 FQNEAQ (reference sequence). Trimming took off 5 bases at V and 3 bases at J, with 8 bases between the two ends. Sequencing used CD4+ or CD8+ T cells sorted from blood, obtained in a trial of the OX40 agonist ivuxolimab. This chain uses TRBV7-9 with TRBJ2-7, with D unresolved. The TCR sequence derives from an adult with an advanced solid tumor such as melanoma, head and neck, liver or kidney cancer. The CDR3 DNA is TGTGCCAGCAGCGACCAGCACTACGAGCAGTACTTC. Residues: CASSDQHYEQYF.